A single sample is the source of the 13 T cell receptor beta chains below, sequenced in a study of blood T cell repertoires in COVID-19 (dated by TCRdb to 2019 to 2021). Libraries were built with the immunoSEQ multiplex PCR assay. Not all clones reach the TCRdb copy of this immuneACCESS table, which keeps in-frame sequences only. Checked studies attribute under half of the gap to unresolved V genes and leave the rest unexplained. The sample table records 250,000 to 300,000 clones; 90% of these occur just once. The ten largest clones add up to more than 0.95% of the sample. What was sequenced was PBMCs or T cells enriched from blood (not recorded which). Receptors originate from a woman between 25 and 40 years old who had recovered from COVID-19.

This clone was counted a single time. This chain links TRBV19 with TRBJ2-5; D is uncertain. Germline V gene lookup returns CDR1 LNHDA and CDR2 SQIVND (reference sequence). The V and J ends lost 2 bases and 0 bases respectively, with 13 bases between them. There are 16 residues in the CDR3. The CDR3 sequence is CASSIRGPTYQETQYF. As DNA, the CDR3 is TGTGCCAGTAGTATACGAGGTCCCACGTACCAAGAGACCCAGTACTTC.

The genes are TRBV9 and TRBJ1-2; D is unclear. Germline CDR1 and CDR2: SGDLS and YYNGEE. This CDR3 region has 14 residues. V shed 0 bases and J shed 2 bases, with 8 bases lying between them. In DNA form, the CDR3 reads TGTGCCAGCAGCGTAGGTTCACAGAACTATGGCTACACCTTC. This translates into CASSVGSQNYGYTF.

J is TRBJ2-7 and V is TRBV5-4, with D possibly TRBD1 on 6 matching bases. CDR1 and CDR2 (germline): SGHNT, YYREEE (reference sequence). The CDR3 totals 15 residues. V gave up 4 bases and J gave up 6 bases, with 20 bases separating them. The CDR3 protein is CASSKGQTGWGEQYF. The CDR3 DNA follows: TGTGCCAGCAGCAAAGGACAGACGGGGTGGGGCGAGCAGTACTTC. The variable domain in full, completed from reference TRBV5-4 and TRBJ2-7, reads ETGVTQSPTHLIKTRGQQVTLRCSSQSGHNTVSWYQQALGQGPQFIFQYYREEENGRGNFPPRFSGLQFPNYSSELNVNALELDDSALYLCASSKGQTGWGEQYFGPGTRLTVT.

The chain joins TRBV29-1 to TRBJ1-1; D remains unclear. The germline gives CDR1 SQVTM, CDR2 ANQGSEA. The V and J ends lost 8 bases and 5 bases respectively, with 15 bases between them. CDR3 size: 12 residues. CDR3 sequence (DNA): TGCAGCTCCTCTCCGGGGAGGACTGAAGCTTTCTTT. It encodes CSSSPGRTEAFF.

The gene calls are TRBV9 and TRBJ1-2; D gene uncertain. The CDR3 runs to 13 residues. Trimming stripped 3 bases from V and 8 bases from J, with 14 bases between. CDR1 and CDR2 from the germline V gene are SGDLS and YYNGEE. The CDR3 here is CASSDSTLVGYTF. For the CDR3, the DNA is TGTGCCAGCAGCGACAGTACCCTCGTGGGCTACACCTTC.

This clone was found once. J is TRBJ1-5 and V is TRBV19; unclear D gene. V lost 5 bases to trimming and J lost 5 bases, with 7 bases between them. This CDR3 has 12 residues. The germline CDR1 and CDR2 sequences are LNHDA and SQIVND (reference sequence). CDR3 region: CASSLRYQPQHF. The CDR3 nucleotides are TGTGCCAGTAGTCTCAGGTATCAGCCCCAGCATTTT.

The genes are TRBV5-1 and TRBJ1-5, with D unclear. V lost 1 base, J lost 4 bases, and 9 bases lay in between. Germline lookup yields CDR1 SGHRS and CDR2 YFSETQ. This CDR3 is 14 amino acids long. The CDR3 protein is CASSLRGGNQPQHF. For the CDR3, the DNA is TGCGCCAGCAGCTTGAGAGGAGGTAATCAGCCCCAGCATTTT.

The chain recombines TRBV5-6 with TRBJ2-3, with 9 bases lining up with TRBD1. Trimming cost V 4 bases and J 1 base; bases outside gene matches: 7. Per the germline V gene, CDR1 is SGHDT and CDR2 is YYEEEE. This CDR3 comprises 16 residues. The CDR3 coding sequence is TGTGCCAGCAGCCCCGAACAGGGGGCTGGCACAGATACGCAGTATTTT. As protein: CASSPEQGAGTDTQYF.

The chain carries TRBV5-1 and TRBJ1-2; 8 nucleotides align to TRBD1. CDR3 size: 17 residues. Germline CDR1 and CDR2: SGHRS and YFSETQ. Trimming took 3 bases from V and 0 from J; bases not matched to a gene: 10. CDR3 residues: CASSSTRQGKANYGYTF. In nucleotides, the CDR3 is TGCGCCAGCAGCTCGACCCGACAGGGGAAAGCTAACTATGGCTACACCTTC.

This sequence joins TRBV7-2 and TRBJ2-1; 11 bases align to TRBD1. The V and J ends lost 2 bases and 7 bases, in that order; junction bases with no gene match: 7. The CDR3 covers 16 residues. Germline V CDR1 and CDR2: SGHTA, FQGNSA. The CDR3, as DNA: TGTGCCAGCAGCTTATTGCAGGGACAGGGGGAAAATGAGCAGTTCTTC. Residues: CASSLLQGQGENEQFF.

The rearrangement joins TRBV11-3 to TRBJ2-7; TRBD1 is a possible D gene (6 bases). The CDR3 is 12 amino acids. Germline CDR1 and CDR2: SGHNT and YENEEA. The germline V and J ends were trimmed by 5 bases and 5 bases, with 10 bases remaining between them. CDR3 nucleotides: TGTGCCAGCAGCACCTCAGGGGACGAGCAGTACTTC. It yields the protein CASSTSGDEQYF.

The chain employs TRBV28 and TRBJ2-2, with D maybe TRBD1 (6 bases). Germline assignment: CDR1 MDHEN and CDR2 SYDVKM. Trimming took 1 base from V and 6 from J, leaving 21 bases between them. This CDR3 region has 18 residues. CDR3 region: CASSLFLAFGQRAGELFF. The CDR3 region has the DNA TGTGCCAGCAGTTTATTTTTGGCTTTTGGACAGAGAGCCGGGGAGCTGTTTTTT.

This clone came up a few times. As DNA, the CDR3 is TGCGCCAGCAGCCAAGGTGCGGCGGGAGTATCAGATACGCAGTATTTT. As protein: CASSQGAAGVSDTQYF. The V and J genes are TRBV4-1 and TRBJ2-3, with 7 nucleotides matching TRBD2. Germline V lookup: CDR1 MGHRA, CDR2 YSYEKL. This CDR3 is built from 16 residues. Unmatched junction bases numbered 8, after V lost 1 base and J lost 4 bases.